This T cell receptor (beta chain) was sequenced for a study of T cells in Graves' hyperthyroidism and ophthalmopathy. The ends lost 5 bases at V and 1 base at J; junction bases unmatched: 6. Germline CDR1 reads DFQATT; CDR2 reads SNEGSKA (reference sequence). The CDR3 totals 14 residues. Amplified regions were TCR beta CDR3 sequences from RNA transcripts. A set of HTBI primers served as the primers for a first-round RT-PCR of the TCR CDR3. TCRdb used MiXCR to reprocess the multiplex PCR reads, holding one entry per CDR3 protein. The profile shows roughly 750,000 distinct CDR3 sequences, around 15% of them singletons.

The sample taken for sequencing was blood. The sequence derives from a man younger than 35 with Graves' hyperthyroidism. The chain employs TRBV20-1 and TRBJ2-5; 8 bases agree with TRBD2. The CDR3 DNA reads as TGCAGTGCTGACGTAGCGGGAACCCAAGAGACCCAGTACTTC. This codes for CSADVAGTQETQYF.